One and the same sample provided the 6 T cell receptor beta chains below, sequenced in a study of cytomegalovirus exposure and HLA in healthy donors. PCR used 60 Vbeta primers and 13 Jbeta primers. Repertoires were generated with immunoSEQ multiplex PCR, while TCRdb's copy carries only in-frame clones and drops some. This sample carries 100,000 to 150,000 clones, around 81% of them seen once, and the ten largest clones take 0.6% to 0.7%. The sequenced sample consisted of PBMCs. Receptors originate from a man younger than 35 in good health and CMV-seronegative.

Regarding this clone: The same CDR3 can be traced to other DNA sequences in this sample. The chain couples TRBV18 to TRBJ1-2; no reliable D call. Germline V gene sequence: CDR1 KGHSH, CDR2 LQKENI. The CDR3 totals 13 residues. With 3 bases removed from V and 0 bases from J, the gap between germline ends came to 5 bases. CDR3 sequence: CASSPGANYGYTF. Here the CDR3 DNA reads TGTGCCAGCTCACCGGGCGCTAACTATGGCTACACCTTC.

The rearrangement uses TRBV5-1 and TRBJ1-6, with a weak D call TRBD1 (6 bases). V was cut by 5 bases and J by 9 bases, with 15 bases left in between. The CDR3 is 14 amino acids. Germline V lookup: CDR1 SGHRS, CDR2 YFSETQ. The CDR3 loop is CASRSQGSSSPLHF. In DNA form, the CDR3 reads TGCGCCAGCAGATCGCAGGGGTCTTCTTCACCCCTCCACTTT. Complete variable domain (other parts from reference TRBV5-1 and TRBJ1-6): KAGVTQTPRYLIKTRGQQVTLSCSPISGHRSVSWYQQTPGQGLQFLFEYFSETQRNKGNFPGRFSGRQFSNSRSEMNVSTLELGDSALYLCASRSQGSSSPLHFGNGTRLTVT.

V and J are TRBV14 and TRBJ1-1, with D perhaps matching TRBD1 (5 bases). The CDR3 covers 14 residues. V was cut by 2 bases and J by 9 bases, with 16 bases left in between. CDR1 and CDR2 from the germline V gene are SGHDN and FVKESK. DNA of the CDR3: TGTGCCAGCAGCCAACCGCAGGGAAGAGGAAAAGCTTTCTTT. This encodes CASSQPQGRGKAFF.

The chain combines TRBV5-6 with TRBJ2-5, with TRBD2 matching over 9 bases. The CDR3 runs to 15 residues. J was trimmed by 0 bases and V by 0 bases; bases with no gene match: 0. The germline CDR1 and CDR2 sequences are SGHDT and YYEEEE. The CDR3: CASSLGGGDQETQYF. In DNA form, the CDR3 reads TGTGCCAGCAGCTTGGGCGGGGGGGACCAAGAGACCCAGTACTTC.

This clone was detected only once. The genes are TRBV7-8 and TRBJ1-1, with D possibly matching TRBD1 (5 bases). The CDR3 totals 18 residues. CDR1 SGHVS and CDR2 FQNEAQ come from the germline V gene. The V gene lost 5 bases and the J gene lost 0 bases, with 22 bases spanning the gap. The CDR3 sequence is CASSPPRGGERMNTEAFF. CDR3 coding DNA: TGTGCCAGCAGCCCCCCCCGAGGAGGGGAACGTATGAACACTGAAGCTTTCTTT.

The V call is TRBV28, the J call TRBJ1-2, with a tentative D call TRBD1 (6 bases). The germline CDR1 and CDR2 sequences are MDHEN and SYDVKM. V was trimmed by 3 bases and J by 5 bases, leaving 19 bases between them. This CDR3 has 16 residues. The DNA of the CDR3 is TGTGCCAGCAGTTTCGCGCTTCCAGGGGTCACGTATGGCTACACCTTC. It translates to CASSFALPGVTYGYTF.